This TCR beta chain appears in the sequencing data of a study of blood T cells in healthy people across ages. For the second PCR, which ran for roughly 7 to 11 cycles, a sample-barcoded 5' primer and a J-beta primer mix were used. Any given sample supplied a minimum of 2.5 million CDR3-containing paired-end reads. Each CDR3 protein is one row after TCRdb ran MiXCR on the 5' RACE reads. The sample consists of some 1.8 million distinct CDR3 sequences, about two fifths of them appearing once. Germline CDR1 is DFQATT and CDR2 is SNEGSKA (reference sequence). This CDR3 spans 14 amino acids. V lost 1 base and J 2 bases, leaving 12 bases between the germline ends. This clonotype was counted only a few times. Drawing of peripheral blood yielded roughly 10 milliliters from each donor.

The sequenced material came from blood. The gene calls are TRBV20-1 and TRBJ2-7; D is undetermined. The sequence derives from a human donor in good health. CDR3 sequence: CSARVLSAPYEQYF. CDR3 DNA: TGCAGTGCTAGAGTATTATCAGCGCCCTACGAGCAGTACTTC.